The clone carrying this TCR beta chain was detected ten times or more. TCRbeta library preparation incorporated unique molecular identifiers. A single record per CDR3 protein comes from TCRdb applying MiXCR to the PCR reads. The profile shows fewer than 450,000 distinct CDR3 sequences, roughly 16% of them singletons. The data were taken from a study of T-cell reconstitution after alpha-beta-depleted transplantation in children. V gave up 6 bases and J gave up 5 bases, with 10 bases separating them. The CDR3 length is 12 residues. Germline CDR1 SQVTM, CDR2 ANQGSEA. J is TRBJ2-2 and V is TRBV29-1, with a weak D call TRBD2 (5 bases). This TCR came from a male patient between 2 and 15 years old who had a stem cell transplant for acute lymphoblastic leukemia, so the T cells may come from the graft donor. The sequencing used PBMCs, mostly from graft donor cells, collected 360 days after TCRalphabeta/CD19-depleted stem cell transplant. The CDR3 DNA follows: TGCAGCGTCCAAGCGGAGACCGGGGAGCTGTTTTTT. Translation gives CSVQAETGELFF.